The 6 T cell receptor beta chains below were found in one sample sequenced in a study of blood T cell repertoires in COVID-19. The repertoire was sequenced with immunoSEQ multiplex PCR; TCRdb's copy has only in-frame clones and lacks some. The sample lists around 230,000 clones, about 83% occurring once. The sequenced sample was peripheral blood. The receptors stem from a woman aged 45-60 years with acute or convalescent COVID-19.

The chain joins TRBV19 to TRBJ2-5, with D tentatively TRBD2 (5 bases). Trimming took 1 base from V and 2 from J, leaving 20 bases between them. CDR3 length: 18 residues. The germline V gene has CDR1 LNHDA and CDR2 SQIVND (reference sequence). The CDR3 coding sequence is TGTGCCAGTAGTATAGTAAGCGGCCCCACTCCAGATCAAGAGACCCAGTACTTC. This codes for CASSIVSGPTPDQETQYF.

The rearrangement joins TRBV2 to TRBJ1-1, with a tentative D call TRBD1 (5 bases). The CDR3 is 14 residues long. V was clipped by 4 bases and J by 2 bases, with 11 bases between them. Germline values: CDR1 SNHLY, CDR2 FYNNEI. The chain's CDR3 is CASSGGRANTEAFF. CDR3 DNA sequence: TGTGCCAGCAGTGGGGGCAGGGCTAACACTGAAGCTTTCTTT.

This clone was detected once. The rearrangement joins TRBV28 to TRBJ2-2; 9 positions agree with TRBD1. The V gene end was trimmed by 1 base and the J gene end by 7 bases; junction bases not matched to a gene: 4. The CDR3 has 15 amino acids. Germline CDR1 is MDHEN and CDR2 is SYDVKM. Here the CDR3 reads CASSLSGTGIGELFF. The CDR3 coding sequence is TGTGCCAGCAGTTTATCGGGGACAGGGATCGGGGAGCTGTTTTTT.

The genes are TRBV7-8 and TRBJ2-5; 7 positions match TRBD2. CDR3 length: 16 residues. CDR1 and CDR2 from the germline V gene are SGHVS and FQNEAQ. With V trimmed by 5 bases and J by 7 bases, 16 bases remained unmatched. The CDR3 sequence is CASSHPYKEREGTQYF. The CDR3 bases are TGTGCCAGCAGCCATCCCTACAAAGAGCGGGAAGGGACCCAGTACTTC. Together with reference TRBV7-8 and TRBJ2-5, the CDR3 gives the full variable domain: GAGVSQSPRYKVAKRGQDVALRCDPISGHVSLFWYQQALGQGPEFLTYFQNEAQLDKSGLPSDRFFAERPEGSVSTLKIQRTQQEDSAVYLCASSHPYKEREGTQYFGPGTRLLVL.

This rearrangement joins TRBV7-2 to TRBJ2-4; the D gene is possibly TRBD2 (5 bases). The CDR3 length is 15 residues. Per the germline V gene, CDR1 is SGHTA and CDR2 is FQGNSA. With 1 base removed from V and 8 bases from J, the gap between germline ends came to 15 bases. For the CDR3, the DNA is TGTGCCAGCAGCTTAGGAGGGATCACATCTCACATTCAGTACTTC. As protein: CASSLGGITSHIQYF.

The V and J genes are TRBV9 and TRBJ2-5; possibly TRBD2 for D (7 bases). The germline V gene has CDR1 SGDLS and CDR2 YYNGEE. With 0 bases removed from V and 5 bases from J, the gap between germline ends came to 17 bases. This CDR3 comprises 16 residues. The CDR3 DNA is TGTGCCAGCAGCGTAGGCTCAGGGCGGGGGCAGGAGACCCAGTACTTC. Residues: CASSVGSGRGQETQYF.